This T cell receptor (beta chain) was found in a study of blood T cells in healthy people across ages. The second PCR ran about 6 to 12 cycles with a sample-barcoded 5' primer and J-beta primers. MiXCR, run by TCRdb on the 5' RACE reads, gives a single entry per CDR3 protein. The table shows 800,000 to 950,000 distinct CDR3 sequences, with roughly 52% occurring only once. CDR3 length equals 16 residues. V dropped 5 bases and J dropped 3; count of bases not matched to a gene: 6. Germline V CDR1 and CDR2: SGHTA, FQGNSA. V is TRBV7-2 and J is TRBJ2-1; 11 bases line up with TRBD2. The TCR comes from a man aged 25 to 40 in good health. Specimen: blood. CDR3: CASSGGLAELYNEQFF. CDR3 in DNA: TGTGCCAGCAGCGGGGGACTAGCGGAGCTCTACAATGAGCAGTTCTTC.